The rows below give T cell receptor beta chains drawn from one sample of a study of metastatic and nonmetastatic thyroid tumors. TCRdb called clones again from the PCR reads with MiXCR. The data contain tens of thousands of clones, roughly 18% of them singletons. Input material: blood. These receptors all stem from a male donor with papillary thyroid cancer or a benign thyroid nodule (not recorded which). Some clones in this sample may be carry-over from other donors' samples. The CDR3 runs from the conserved cysteine through the conserved F or W. D genes are given only for firm matches. Expanded clones are given a class, and other clones once, few, many or no size at all.

clone_size,j_call,d_call,cdr3_length,v_call,cdr3_aa,cdr3_nt
-,TRBJ2-3,-,14,TRBV11-3,CASSLEVGLDTQYF,TGTGCCAGCAGCTTAGAAGTCGGCCTAGATACGCAGTATTTT
many,TRBJ2-7,-,14,TRBV7-8,CASSLERGRNEQYF,TGTGCCAGCAGCCTAGAAAGAGGGAGAAACGAGCAGTACTTC
many,TRBJ2-1,-,11,TRBV5-6,CASSLNNEQFF,TGTGCCAGCAGCTTGAACAATGAGCAGTTCTTC
many,TRBJ2-7,-,14,TRBV18,CASSPRDGPYEQYF,TGTGCCAGCTCACCAAGGGACGGACCCTACGAGCAGTACTTC
-,TRBJ1-1,TRBD1,16,TRBV11-2,CASSFTGTGGHTEAFF,TGTGCCAGCAGCTTTACCGGGACAGGGGGACATACTGAAGCTTTCTTT
-,TRBJ2-7,-,15,TRBV20-1,CSARVPDYDNYEQYF,TGCAGTGCTAGAGTCCCGGACTACGACAACTACGAGCAGTACTTC
many,TRBJ2-5,TRBD1,13,TRBV7-7,CASSPDRFETQYF,TGTGCTAGCAGCCCGGACAGGTTTGAGACCCAGTACTTC
few,TRBJ2-7,-,15,TRBV19,CASTTRAARGYEQYF,TGTGCCAGTACCACCAGGGCCGCGCGGGGCTACGAGCAGTACTTC
medium-sized,TRBJ2-1,-,12,TRBV6-2/TRBV6-3,CASTCSYNEQFF,TGTGCCAGCACGTGCTCCTACAATGAGCAGTTCTTC
medium-sized,TRBJ2-1,-,11,TRBV6-4,CASSRDGWWFF,TGTGCCAGCAGCAGGGACGGCTGGTGGTTCTTC
-,TRBJ2-7,TRBD2,16,TRBV4-1,CASSHGRTSGGYEQYF,TGCGCCAGCAGCCATGGTAGGACTAGCGGGGGATACGAGCAGTACTTC
-,TRBJ2-6,TRBD1,19,TRBV11-2,CASSSSWTGGSSGANVLTF,TGTGCCAGCAGCTCCAGTTGGACAGGGGGGAGCTCTGGGGCCAACGTCCTGACTTTC
many,TRBJ2-3,TRBD2,15,TRBV11-3,CASSQGAGGTDTQYF,TGTGCCAGCAGCCAGGGTGCGGGGGGCACAGATACGCAGTATTTT
-,TRBJ1-2,-,14,TRBV7-2,CASSLDMGNYGYTF,TGTGCCAGCAGCTTAGATATGGGTAACTATGGCTACACCTTC
-,TRBJ1-1,-,13,TRBV29-1,CSVGGQKYTEAFF,TGCAGCGTTGGAGGGCAGAAGTACACTGAAGCTTTCTTT
-,TRBJ2-7,-,13,TRBV11-2,CASRLMVPYEQYF,TGTGCCAGCAGGTTAATGGTCCCCTACGAGCAGTACTTC
few,TRBJ2-1,TRBD2,15,TRBV6-1,CASSEKAGGANEQFF,TGTGCCAGCAGTGAAAAGGCGGGAGGGGCCAATGAGCAGTTCTTC
many,TRBJ1-6,TRBD1,17,TRBV3-1,CASSQRTGGYLNSPLHF,TGTGCCAGCAGCCAACGGACAGGGGGCTATCTTAATTCACCCCTCCACTTT